Shown below are 7 T cell receptor beta chains from a single sample sequenced in a study of blood T cell repertoires in COVID-19. The protocol was immunoSEQ multiplex PCR, while the TCRdb copy is restricted to in-frame clones and leaves out a portion. The data contain almost 250,000 clones, 70% to 90% of them singletons. The sequenced sample consisted of PBMCs or T cells enriched from blood (not recorded which). These receptors came from a woman aged 45-65 years who had recovered from COVID-19.

J is TRBJ2-3 and V is TRBV13; 9 nucleotides line up with TRBD2. The V gene end was trimmed by 5 bases and the J gene end by 3 bases; junction bases not matched to a gene: 6. The CDR3 extends over 15 amino acids. Germline V gene sequence: CDR1 PRHDT, CDR2 FYEKMQ (reference sequence). CDR3 in DNA: TGTGCCAGCAGCCAGAGCGGGAGGAGTACAGATACGCAGTATTTT. Amino acid sequence: CASSQSGRSTDTQYF.

The chain's CDR3 is CAISEMGSNYGYTF. DNA for the CDR3: TGTGCCATCAGTGAGATGGGCTCTAACTATGGCTACACCTTC. This chain uses TRBV10-3 with TRBJ1-2; D gene unclear. This CDR3 has 14 residues. Trimming pared 2 bases from V and 0 bases from J, leaving 7 bases between. CDR1 ENHRY and CDR2 SYGVKD come from the germline V gene.

The V gene is TRBV27, the J gene TRBJ1-1, with a tentative D call TRBD1 (5 bases). Germline lookup yields CDR1 MNHEY and CDR2 SMNVEV (reference sequence). CDR3 length: 16 residues. Between the trimmed V and J ends, which lost 4 bases and 0 bases, there was a span of 15 bases. The CDR3 DNA sequence: TGTGCCAGCAGTTCTCCCAGGGTCGGAATGAACACTGAAGCTTTCTTT. Translation gives CASSSPRVGMNTEAFF.

The chain is built from TRBV7-9 and TRBJ1-1; TRBD1 matches 11 bases. J was trimmed by 6 bases and V by 4 bases; bases with no gene match: 1. Germline V gene lookup returns CDR1 SEHNR and CDR2 FQNEAQ (reference sequence). This CDR3 has 13 amino acids. CDR3 sequence reads: CASSWGQGAEAFF. Here the CDR3 DNA reads TGTGCCAGCAGCTGGGGACAGGGGGCTGAAGCTTTCTTT.

The chain combines TRBV19 with TRBJ2-7, with 8 bases aligning to TRBD1. V lost 3 bases and J lost 1; bases outside the gene matches: 5. The CDR3 extends over 15 amino acids. From germline, CDR1 is LNHDA and CDR2 SQIVND (reference sequence). The CDR3 sequence: CASSIAQGASYEQYF. The DNA of the CDR3 is TGTGCCAGTAGTATCGCGCAGGGGGCGTCCTACGAGCAGTACTTC. Using reference TRBV19 and TRBJ2-7 for the parts outside the CDR3, the full variable domain is DGGITQSPKYLFRKEGQNVTLSCEQNLNHDAMYWYRQDPGQGLRLIYYSQIVNDFQKGDIAEGYSVSREKKESFPLTVTSAQKNPTAFYLCASSIAQGASYEQYFGPGTRLTVT.

This clone was detected only a few times. This chain connects TRBV10-2 to TRBJ2-7; 9 nucleotides line up with TRBD2. With V trimmed by 7 bases and J by 7 bases, 11 bases remained unmatched. CDR1 is WSHSY, CDR2 SAAADI, per germline. This CDR3 is 14 amino acids long. The CDR3 spells CASNRVAGEGEQYF. The CDR3 DNA reads TGCGCCAGCAATCGGGTAGCGGGAGAGGGTGAGCAGTACTTC.

As for this clone: At one boundary the junction diverges from the germline segment, which might be a read error. This chain links TRBV4-1 with TRBJ1-2; D possibly corresponds to TRBD1 (6 bases). The CDR3 spans 13 residues. Germline CDR1 and CDR2: MGHRA and YSYEKL. The CDR3 protein is CASSQERADRLYF. CDR3 coding DNA: TGCGCCAGCAGCCAAGAAAGGGCAGACAGGCTATACTTC.